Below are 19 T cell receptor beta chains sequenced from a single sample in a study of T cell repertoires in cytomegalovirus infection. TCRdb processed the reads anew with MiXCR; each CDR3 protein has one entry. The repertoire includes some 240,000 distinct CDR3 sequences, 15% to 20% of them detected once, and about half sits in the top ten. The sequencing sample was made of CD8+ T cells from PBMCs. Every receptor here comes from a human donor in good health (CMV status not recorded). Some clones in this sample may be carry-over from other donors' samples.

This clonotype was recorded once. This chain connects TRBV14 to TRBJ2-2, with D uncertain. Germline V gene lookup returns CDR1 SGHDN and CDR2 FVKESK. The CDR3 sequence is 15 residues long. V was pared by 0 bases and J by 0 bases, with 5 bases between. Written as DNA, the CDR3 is TGTGCCAGCAGCCAAGAGGCCGCGAACACCGGGGAGCTGTTTTTT. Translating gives CASSQEAANTGELFF.

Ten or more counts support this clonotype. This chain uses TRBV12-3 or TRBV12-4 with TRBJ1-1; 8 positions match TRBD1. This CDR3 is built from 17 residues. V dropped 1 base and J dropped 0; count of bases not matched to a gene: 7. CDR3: CASSLGQGARMNTEAFF. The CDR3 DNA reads TGTGCCAGCAGTTTAGGGCAGGGGGCGAGAATGAACACTGAAGCTTTCTTT.

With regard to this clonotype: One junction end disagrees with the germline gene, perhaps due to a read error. CDR3 sequence reads: CASSSGQPNTEEFF. The CDR3 DNA is TGTGCCAGCAGCTCGGGACAGCCGAACACTGAAGAGTTCTTC. The chain is built from TRBV7-8 and TRBJ1-1, with 7 nucleotides matching TRBD1. This CDR3 contains 14 residues. Germline CDR1 is SGHVS and CDR2 is FQNEAQ.

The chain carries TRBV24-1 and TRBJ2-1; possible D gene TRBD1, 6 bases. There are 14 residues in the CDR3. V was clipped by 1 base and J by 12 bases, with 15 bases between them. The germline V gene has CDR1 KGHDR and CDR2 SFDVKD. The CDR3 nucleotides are TGTGCCACCAGTGATTTACAGGGTACAATGGGGCAGTTCTTC. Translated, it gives CATSDLQGTMGQFF.

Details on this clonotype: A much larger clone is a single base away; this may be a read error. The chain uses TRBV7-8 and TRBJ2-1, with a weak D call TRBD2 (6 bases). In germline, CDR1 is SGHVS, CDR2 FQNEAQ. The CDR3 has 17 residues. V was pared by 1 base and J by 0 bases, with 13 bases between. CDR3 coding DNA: TGTGCCAGCAGCTTAGGGGGCGGGGAGGCCTCCTACAATGAGCAGTTCTTC. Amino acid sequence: CASSLGGGEASYNEQFF.

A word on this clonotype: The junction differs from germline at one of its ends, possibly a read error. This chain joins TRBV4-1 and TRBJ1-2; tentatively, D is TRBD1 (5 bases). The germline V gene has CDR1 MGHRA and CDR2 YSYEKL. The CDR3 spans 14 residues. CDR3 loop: CASSQARGEYGYTF. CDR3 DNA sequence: TGTGCCAGCAGCCAAGCAAGGGGCGAATATGGCTACACCTTC.

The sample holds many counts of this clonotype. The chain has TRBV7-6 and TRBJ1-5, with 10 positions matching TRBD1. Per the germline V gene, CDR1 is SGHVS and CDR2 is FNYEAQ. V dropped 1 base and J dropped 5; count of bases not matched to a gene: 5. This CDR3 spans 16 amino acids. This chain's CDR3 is CASSLGDRGTDQPQHF. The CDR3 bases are TGTGCCAGCAGCTTAGGGGACAGGGGAACCGATCAGCCCCAGCATTTT.

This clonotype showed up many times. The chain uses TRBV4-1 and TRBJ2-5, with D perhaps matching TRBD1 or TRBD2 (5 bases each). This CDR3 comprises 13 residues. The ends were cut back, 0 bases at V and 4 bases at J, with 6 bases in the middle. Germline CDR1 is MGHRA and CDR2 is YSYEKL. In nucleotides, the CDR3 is TGCGCCAGCAGCCAAGATGGGGGAGAGACCCAGTACTTC. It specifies CASSQDGGETQYF.

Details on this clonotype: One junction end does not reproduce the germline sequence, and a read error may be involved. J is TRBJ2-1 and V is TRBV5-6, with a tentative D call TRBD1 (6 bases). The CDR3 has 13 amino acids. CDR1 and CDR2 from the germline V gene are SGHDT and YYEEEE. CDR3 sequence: CVSSMDSFAEQFF. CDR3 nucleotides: TGTGTCAGCAGCATGGACAGTTTTGCTGAGCAGTTCTTC.

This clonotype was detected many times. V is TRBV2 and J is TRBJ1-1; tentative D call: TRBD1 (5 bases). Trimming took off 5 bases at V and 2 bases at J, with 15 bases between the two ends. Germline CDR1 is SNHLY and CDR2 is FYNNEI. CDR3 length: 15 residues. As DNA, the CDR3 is TGTGCCAGCAGTAACCCAAGGGGACCTAACACTGAAGCTTTCTTT. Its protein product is CASSNPRGPNTEAFF.

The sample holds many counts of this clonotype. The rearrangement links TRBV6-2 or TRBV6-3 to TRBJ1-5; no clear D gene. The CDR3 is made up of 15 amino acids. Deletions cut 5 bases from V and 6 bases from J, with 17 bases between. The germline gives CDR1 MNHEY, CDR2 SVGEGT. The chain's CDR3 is CASSPSENLSQPQHF. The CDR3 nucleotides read TGTGCCAGCAGTCCTTCAGAAAACCTCAGTCAGCCCCAGCATTTT.

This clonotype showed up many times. CDR3 DNA sequence: TGTGCCAGCAGTCCGCCGGGACAGGGAAGTGGCTACACCTTC. Its protein product is CASSPPGQGSGYTF. The chain recombines TRBV28 with TRBJ1-2; 9 bases agree with TRBD1. V trimming: 5 bases; J trimming: 7 bases; junction bases outside the gene matches: 8. Germline-derived CDR1 and CDR2 are MDHEN and SYDVKM. The CDR3 totals 14 residues.

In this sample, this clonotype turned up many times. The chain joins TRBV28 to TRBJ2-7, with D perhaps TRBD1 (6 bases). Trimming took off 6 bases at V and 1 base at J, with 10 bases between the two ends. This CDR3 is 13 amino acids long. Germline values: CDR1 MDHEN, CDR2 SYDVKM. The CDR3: CASRQQGSYEQYF. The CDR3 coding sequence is TGTGCCAGCAGACAACAGGGTTCCTACGAGCAGTACTTC. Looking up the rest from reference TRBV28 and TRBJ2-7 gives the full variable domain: DVKVTQSSRYLVKRTGEKVFLECVQDMDHENMFWYRQDPGLGLRLIYFSYDVKMKEKGDIPEGYSVSREKKERFSLILESASTNQTSMYLCASRQQGSYEQYFGPGTRLTVT.

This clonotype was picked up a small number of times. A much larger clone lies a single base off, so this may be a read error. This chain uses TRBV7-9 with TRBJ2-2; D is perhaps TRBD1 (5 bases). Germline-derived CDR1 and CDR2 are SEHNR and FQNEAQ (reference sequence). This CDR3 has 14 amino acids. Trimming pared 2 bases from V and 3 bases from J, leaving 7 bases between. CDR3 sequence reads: CASSLPGYTGELFF. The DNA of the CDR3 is TGTGCCAGCAGCTTACCAGGGTACACCGGGGAGCTGTTTTTT. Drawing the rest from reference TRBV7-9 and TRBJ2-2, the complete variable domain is DTGVSQNPRHKITKRGQNVTFRCDPISEHNRLYWYRQTLGQGPEFLTYFQNEAQLEKSRLLSDRFSAERPKGSFSTLEIQRTEQGDSAMYLCASSLPGYTGELFFGEGSRLTVL.

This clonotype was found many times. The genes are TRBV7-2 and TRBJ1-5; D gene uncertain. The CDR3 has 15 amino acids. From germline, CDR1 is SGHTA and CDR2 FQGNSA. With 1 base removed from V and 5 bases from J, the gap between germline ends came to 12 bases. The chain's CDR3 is CASSLGYVSHQPQHF. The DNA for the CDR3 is TGTGCCAGCAGCTTAGGCTATGTCAGCCATCAGCCCCAGCATTTT.

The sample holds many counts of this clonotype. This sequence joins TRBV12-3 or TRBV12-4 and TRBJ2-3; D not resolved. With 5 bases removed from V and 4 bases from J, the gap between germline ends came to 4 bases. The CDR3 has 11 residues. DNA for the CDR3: TGTGCCAGCAGTGGTTCAGATACGCAGTATTTT. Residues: CASSGSDTQYF.

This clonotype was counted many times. In DNA form, the CDR3 reads TGTGCCAGCAGCTCAAGCGGGGGGGCCCTAGATACGCAGTATTTT. It specifies CASSSSGGALDTQYF. The rearrangement joins TRBV7-2 to TRBJ2-3; 10 bases fit TRBD2. The germline gives CDR1 SGHTA, CDR2 FQGNSA. Trimming removed 4 bases from V and 5 bases from J; junction bases left unmatched: 6. The CDR3 is 15 residues long.

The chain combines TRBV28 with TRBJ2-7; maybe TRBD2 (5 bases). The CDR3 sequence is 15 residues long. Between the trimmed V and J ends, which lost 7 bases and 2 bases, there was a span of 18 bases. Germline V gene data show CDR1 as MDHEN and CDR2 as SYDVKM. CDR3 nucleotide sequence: TGTGCCAGCACCCCCTCGGGGTACATCCCCTACGAGCAGTACTTC. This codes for CASTPSGYIPYEQYF.

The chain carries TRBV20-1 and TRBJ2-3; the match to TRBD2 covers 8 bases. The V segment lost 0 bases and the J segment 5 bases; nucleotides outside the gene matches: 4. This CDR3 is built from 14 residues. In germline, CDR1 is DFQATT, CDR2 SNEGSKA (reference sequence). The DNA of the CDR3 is TGCAGTGCTAGAGAGGAGCGGGGGTTAGATACGCAGTATTTT. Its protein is CSAREERGLDTQYF.